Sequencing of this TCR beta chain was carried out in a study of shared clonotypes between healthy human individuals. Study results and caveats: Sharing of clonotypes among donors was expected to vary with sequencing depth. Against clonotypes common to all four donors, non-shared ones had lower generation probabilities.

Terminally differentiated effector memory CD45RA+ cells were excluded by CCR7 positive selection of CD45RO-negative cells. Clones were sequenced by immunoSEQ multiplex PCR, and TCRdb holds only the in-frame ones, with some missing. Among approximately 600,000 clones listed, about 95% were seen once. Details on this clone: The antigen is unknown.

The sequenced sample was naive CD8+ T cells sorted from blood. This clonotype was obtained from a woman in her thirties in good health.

This CDR3 is CASSLYRPGLAGVGEQFF. In DNA, the CDR3 is TGTGCCAGCAGTTTATATCGACCGGGACTAGCGGGAGTGGGGGAGCAGTTCTTC. The chain combines TRBV27 with TRBJ2-1, with 14 bases that match TRBD2. CDR3 length: 18 amino acids. Germline V gene sequence: CDR1 MNHEY, CDR2 SMNVEV (reference sequence). V gave up 1 base and J gave up 10 bases; unmatched junction bases: 12.